The text below deals with one T cell receptor (beta chain). What it binds is unknown. Data came from immunoSEQ multiplex PCR; TCRdb stores just in-frame clones and leaves some out. The sample lists about 30,000 clones; roughly nine tenths were seen once. This specimen belongs to a study of T cells in localized non-small cell lung cancer. Study-level results: A denser population of T cells in blood accompanied longer overall survival. Paired adjacent lung recovered a median around 52 of the top 100 tumor clones. Only one tumor region went through sequencing, so heterogeneity may still be there.

The sequencing here drew on peripheral blood, taken before any cancer treatment. This TCR was recovered from an older female donor with stage I lung adenocarcinoma.

The CDR3 DNA sequence: TGCGCCAGCAGCCAATTGGGCCAGGTGAACACCGGGGAGCTGTTTTTT. Translated: CASSQLGQVNTGELFF. The genes are TRBV4-1 and TRBJ2-2; no definite D call. Germline V gives CDR1 MGHRA, CDR2 YSYEKL. This CDR3 comprises 16 residues. The V end was cut by 2 bases, the J end by 1 base, with 11 bases between.